Described below is a single T cell receptor (beta chain) sequence and its context. This clone has only one observation. Its binding antigen is unknown. No base quality values were provided; no much bigger clone lies one nucleotide off. No immune events, such as infections, were documented for the healthy donors during the collection period. Time-dependent variance in a beta-binomial model of T-cell clone differential abundance was calibrated using healthy-donor blood repertoires as a training cohort. There were some ten healthy donors in the training cohort, of whom 3 were female and 7 were male. Donor ages ranged from roughly 29 to 64 years, with an average of roughly 40 years. Whole blood was collected from each healthy donor at three time points spaced 2 to 3 weeks apart and obtained from a commercial supplier. Genomic DNA was extracted from unsorted whole blood for immunosequencing. The data belong to a study of identifying expanded T cells in peripheral blood (dated by TCRdb to between 2018 and 2021). General notes on the study: Four technical replicates, made by sequencing separate aliquots from the same pool of genomic DNA, were compared pairwise. The research as a whole found: Variance in clone template counts between approximately 2-week samples significantly increased with total template count across all healthy donors. Across all healthy-donor time intervals, the beta-binomial model significantly lowered both the number of clones called differentially abundant and the false-positive rate. The authors expected biological variance in healthy repertoires might increase further over much longer intervals such as months to years. Approximately 1.2 differentially abundant clones were flagged by the binomial model between technical replicates, whereas about 15 and 19 were flagged over two weeks and four weeks, respectively.

Taken from the germline V gene, the CDR1 and CDR2 loops are SQVTM and ANQGSEA. V loses 4 bases, J loses 4 bases, and the germline ends lie 11 bases apart. The CDR3 contains 14 residues, cysteine and phenylalanine counted. Left in the record is the CDR3 DNA by itself, 42 bases read in frame from the first base. The immunoSEQ Assay, which uses bias-controlled multiplex PCR amplification of genomic DNA, was used to profile TCRbeta CDR3 regions. Under the source paper's analysis protocol: To quantify the absolute abundance of each unique TCRbeta CDR3 region, the sequences were collapsed and filtered. Differential abundance was tested with two models: a binomial (Fisher-equivalent) model and a beta-binomial model that adds time-dependent variance fitted from healthy donors. Clones with fewer than 5 combined templates were excluded, and clones with Benjamini-Hochberg FDR below 0.01 were called differentially abundant. Beta-binomial variance was modeled as a function of total template count across the two samples using the form v = (b*log(k)+a)^2. TCRdb took this table from immuneACCESS and kept in-frame rearrangements with V and J called. Such tables lack part of the clones; where checked against another copy, unresolved V genes explain under half of the gap, and the rest is unexplained. V and J calls and clone size are given by that table; D and trimming were obtained from the DNA. This sample is represented by 110,000 or so clones; less than 90% of them were singletons. The ten most abundant clones make up 8.4% of the sample.

The sequenced sample consisted of blood. This TCR was recovered from a person aged 18 to 70 in good health. Recombination joined TRBV29-1 with TRBJ2-6; there is no confident call for the D gene. The sequenced DNA: TGCAGCGTTGCTTTACAAGCCGGGGCCAACGTCCTGACTTTC. It is translated as CSVALQAGANVLTF.